A single TCR beta chain is shown here with its context. Its specificity is unknown. The source of the sample is a study of CD8+ T cells in alopecia areata. The study, taken as a whole, reports: Affected lesional scalp, above all in alopecia totalis/universalis, was more clonal than normal scalp. A large proportion of expanded lesional clones were detected persisting in scalp and blood during tofacitinib. Scalp clonality, together with expanded CD8+ clones among the top 100, fell significantly with tofacitinib. One nonresponder makes the tie between baseline CD8+ expansion and response uncertain.

Treatment denoted: oral pan-JAK inhibitor, 5-10 mg twice daily. RNA was isolated and reverse transcribed to cDNA, the sequencing template. Here immunoSEQ multiplex PCR was the method, and the copy in TCRdb shows in-frame clones only, minus some. The table has approximately 42,000 clones, about 71% seen once. This CDR3 comprises 12 residues. V dropped 6 bases and J dropped 11 bases, with 18 bases sitting between them. The germline V gene has CDR1 SQVTM and CDR2 ANQGSEA. The chain combines TRBV29-1 with TRBJ2-3, with D maybe TRBD2 (6 bases). The receptor was derived from a human donor with alopecia areata. Sequencing was performed on CD8+ T cells sorted from blood, taken at week 4, from a patient treated with tofacitinib. The CDR3: CSVIGSLTMQYF. The DNA of the CDR3 is TGCAGCGTGATCGGGAGCCTCACAATGCAGTATTTT.